These 30 T cell receptor beta chains were sequenced from one sample in a study of blood T cell repertoires in COVID-19. Sequencing was performed with immunoSEQ multiplex PCR; in TCRdb, only in-frame clones are kept and a portion is missing. The data show around 16,000 clones, around 80% seen once. The sample was peripheral blood. These receptors were collected from a human donor in a cohort sampled during active COVID-19.

The rearrangement links TRBV5-1 to TRBJ2-5, with TRBD1 identical over 8 bases. This CDR3 is 15 amino acids long. Trimming at V came to 2 bases and at J to 4 bases, leaving 7 bases not matched to a gene. Germline V gene sequence: CDR1 SGHRS, CDR2 YFSETQ. The chain's CDR3 is CASSFAGDRGETQYF. The CDR3 bases are TGCGCCAGCAGCTTCGCCGGCGACAGGGGAGAGACCCAGTACTTC.

Only a few counts were recorded for this clone. The V call is TRBV7-6, the J call TRBJ1-5; D remains unclear. Germline CDR1 SGHVS, CDR2 FNYEAQ. Trimming removed 5 bases from V and 9 bases from J, with 14 bases in between. CDR3 length: 13 amino acids. CDR3 DNA: TGTGCCAGCAGCCTGGCGGAGCAATTGCCCCAGCATTTT. Protein: CASSLAEQLPQHF.

The CDR3 spells CASSGQVNQPQHF. The CDR3 coding sequence is TGTGCCAGCAGTGGACAGGTTAATCAGCCCCAGCATTTT. V is TRBV12-3 or TRBV12-4 and J is TRBJ1-5; 7 bases line up with TRBD1. The CDR3 is made up of 13 amino acids. J gave up 4 bases and V 5 bases, and 2 bases lay outside the gene matches.

This rearrangement joins TRBV6-6 to TRBJ1-5; TRBD1 might be the D (5 bases). V was pared by 6 bases and J by 5 bases, with 8 bases between. The CDR3 is 12 residues long. Germline values: CDR1 MNHNY, CDR2 SVGAGI (reference sequence). The CDR3 DNA is TGTGCCAGCAGGGTGACAGATCAGCCCCAGCATTTT. This translates into CASRVTDQPQHF.

This clone was observed once. The CDR3 DNA reads as TGCGCCCCCAGCGCGGCGGGGGGCCTAGCGGGGAAGAGCTCCTACAATGAGCAGTTCTTC. Translated, it gives CAPSAAGGLAGKSSYNEQFF. V is TRBV5-1 and J is TRBJ2-1; the match to TRBD2 covers 9 bases. Germline lookup yields CDR1 SGHRS and CDR2 YFSETQ. The J segment lost 0 bases and the V segment lost 10 bases, leaving 23 bases of the junction unmatched. This CDR3 spans 20 amino acids.

The genes are TRBV12-3 or TRBV12-4 and TRBJ2-3; 8 positions agree with TRBD2. The ends lost 2 bases at V and 6 bases at J; junction bases unmatched: 1. The CDR3 has 13 amino acids. The CDR3 region is CASSLPSGDTQYF. CDR3 sequence (DNA): TGTGCCAGCAGTTTACCTAGCGGGGATACGCAGTATTTT.

This clone was observed once. The CDR3 DNA is TGTGCCAGCAGCAACTCTAGGGACGGGGGGGGCTACGAGCAGTACTTC. Translated, it gives CASSNSRDGGGYEQYF. The rearrangement joins TRBV7-9 to TRBJ2-7, with 8 positions matching TRBD2. The ends lost 5 bases at V and 3 bases at J; junction bases unmatched: 12. Germline CDR1 is SEHNR and CDR2 is FQNEAQ (reference sequence). This CDR3 has 16 amino acids. Together with reference TRBV7-9 and TRBJ2-7, the CDR3 gives the full variable domain: DTGVSQNPRHKITKRGQNVTFRCDPISEHNRLYWYRQTLGQGPEFLTYFQNEAQLEKSRLLSDRFSAERPKGSFSTLEIQRTEQGDSAMYLCASSNSRDGGGYEQYFGPGTRLTVT.

The J gene is TRBJ1-2, the V gene TRBV28; D not resolved. CDR3 length equals 13 residues. Trimming took off 2 bases at V and 9 bases at J, with 13 bases between the two ends. Germline lookup yields CDR1 MDHEN and CDR2 SYDVKM. The CDR3 region has the DNA TGTGCCAGCAGTTTAACGCAGACTTCCCGCTACACCTTC. This sequence encodes CASSLTQTSRYTF.

The rearrangement uses TRBV3-1 (or the pseudogene TRBV3-2) and TRBJ1-6; D is unclear. The CDR3 runs to 14 residues. The V gene lost 0 bases and the J gene lost 6 bases, with 6 bases spanning the gap. Per germline, CDR1 LGHDT and CDR2 YNNKEL (reference sequence). The CDR3 loop reads CASSQDWSNSPLHF. The CDR3 DNA sequence: TGTGCCAGCAGCCAAGATTGGAGTAATTCACCCCTCCACTTT.

This chain connects TRBV20-1 to TRBJ2-1; TRBD1 is a possible D gene (5 bases). This CDR3 spans 12 amino acids. The germline V and J ends were trimmed by 3 bases and 5 bases, with 8 bases remaining between them. Germline V lookup: CDR1 DFQATT, CDR2 SNEGSKA (reference sequence). In DNA, the CDR3 is TGCAGTGCTAGTGGCAGGGACAATGAGCAGTTCTTC. This gives the protein CSASGRDNEQFF.

This clone was counted once. The chain combines TRBV7-6 with TRBJ2-5; 7 nucleotides line up with TRBD2. Germline lookup yields CDR1 SGHVS and CDR2 FNYEAQ. The CDR3 covers 15 residues. Trimming took 4 bases from V and 5 from J; bases not matched to a gene: 10. The CDR3 DNA sequence: TGTGCCAGCAGCTCCTACACTAGCGCCCAGGAGACCCAGTACTTC. This translates into CASSSYTSAQETQYF.

The gene calls are TRBV5-6 and TRBJ1-5; no definite D call. The V gene lost 0 bases and the J gene lost 5 bases, with 9 bases spanning the gap. This CDR3 spans 14 amino acids. The V gene's germline CDR1 is SGHDT and CDR2 YYEEEE. The CDR3 DNA follows: TGTGCCAGCAGCTTGGGCCAGACATATCAGCCCCAGCATTTT. As protein: CASSLGQTYQPQHF. Using reference TRBV5-6 and TRBJ1-5 for the parts outside the CDR3, the full variable domain is DAGVTQSPTHLIKTRGQQVTLRCSPKSGHDTVSWYQQALGQGPQFIFQYYEEEERQRGNFPDRFSGHQFPNYSSELNVNALLLGDSALYLCASSLGQTYQPQHFGDGTRLSIL.

This clone has a single count. In nucleotides, the CDR3 is TGTGCCACCAGTGATTTGGGACAAAAAGCCGGGGAGCTGTTTTTT. It translates to CATSDLGQKAGELFF. The gene calls are TRBV24-1 and TRBJ2-2, with a tentative D call TRBD1 (5 bases). V was pared by 0 bases and J by 6 bases, with 10 bases between. Germline CDR1 is KGHDR and CDR2 is SFDVKD. This CDR3 spans 15 amino acids.

The V call is TRBV9, the J call TRBJ1-3; 8 nucleotides line up with TRBD1. In germline, CDR1 is SGDLS, CDR2 YYNGEE. V dropped 4 bases and J dropped 9; count of bases not matched to a gene: 12. The CDR3 totals 15 residues. The CDR3 coding sequence is TGTGCCAGCAGCCCACCGGGACAGGATTTATCCACCATATATTTT. Amino acids: CASSPPGQDLSTIYF.

This clone is termed medium-sized. This chain uses TRBV6-5 with TRBJ1-5, with TRBD1 as a possible D gene (6 bases). CDR1 MNHEY and CDR2 SVGAGI come from the germline V gene. The CDR3 covers 16 residues. Trimming removed 4 bases at V and 5 bases at J, with 18 bases between. The CDR3 loop is CASSCIYRTDYQPQHF. In DNA, the CDR3 is TGTGCCAGCAGTTGCATCTACCGGACAGATTATCAGCCCCAGCATTTT.

This chain uses TRBV6-6 with TRBJ2-7; D is ambiguous. The CDR3 sequence is 15 residues long. V lost 0 bases to trimming and J lost 0 bases, with 9 bases between them. Germline CDR1 is MNHNY and CDR2 is SVGAGI (reference sequence). For the CDR3, the DNA is TGTGCCAGCAGTTACTCTCAGAAAATCTCCTACGAGCAGTACTTC. Amino acid sequence: CASSYSQKISYEQYF.

This sequence joins TRBV6-5 and TRBJ1-6; 7 nucleotides align to TRBD1. Unmatched junction bases numbered 9, after V lost 7 bases and J lost 6 bases. The CDR3 is 15 residues long. CDR1 MNHEY and CDR2 SVGAGI come from the germline V gene. The CDR3 DNA is TGTGCCAGCATCCACAGGGGATTGGGTAATTCACCCCTCCACTTT. Translation gives CASIHRGLGNSPLHF.

The gene calls are TRBV29-1 and TRBJ1-5; TRBD1 matches at 10 bases. The V gene end was trimmed by 4 bases and the J gene end by 3 bases; junction bases not matched to a gene: 6. This CDR3 region has 15 residues. Germline-derived CDR1 and CDR2 are SQVTM and ANQGSEA. The CDR3 DNA reads TGCAGCGTTGCCCCCGGGACAGGGGACAATCAGCCCCAGCATTTT. Translating it yields CSVAPGTGDNQPQHF. Using reference TRBV29-1 and TRBJ1-5 for the parts outside the CDR3, the full variable domain is SAVISQKPSRDICQRGTSLTIQCQVDSQVTMMFWYRQQPGQSLTLIATANQGSEATYESGFVIDKFPISRPNLTFSTLTVSNMSPEDSSIYLCSVAPGTGDNQPQHFGDGTRLSIL.

This chain links TRBV11-2 with TRBJ2-1; D is perhaps TRBD2 (7 bases). This CDR3 is built from 15 residues. V was cut by 4 bases and J by 7 bases, with 17 bases left in between. CDR1 and CDR2 from the germline V gene are SGHAT and FQNNGV. The CDR3 region has the DNA TGTGCCAGCAGCTGGACTAGGGGGGGACCTAATGAGCAGTTCTTC. Translating gives CASSWTRGGPNEQFF. Together with reference TRBV11-2 and TRBJ2-1, the CDR3 gives the full variable domain: EAGVAQSPRYKIIEKRQSVAFWCNPISGHATLYWYQQILGQGPKLLIQFQNNGVVDDSQLPKDRFSAERLKGVDSTLKIQPAKLEDSAVYLCASSWTRGGPNEQFFGPGTRLTVL.

The chain recombines TRBV6-6 with TRBJ2-7; TRBD2 aligns across 8 bases. The V and J ends lost 6 bases and 2 bases, in that order; junction bases with no gene match: 12. The CDR3 extends over 16 amino acids. Germline CDR1 is MNHNY and CDR2 is SVGAGI (reference sequence). The CDR3, as DNA: TGTGCCAGCAGCCGCACGGGGGGGGCCCCCCCCTACGAGCAGTACTTC. This translates into CASSRTGGAPPYEQYF.

This chain connects TRBV5-1 to TRBJ1-1; no clear D gene. In germline, CDR1 is SGHRS, CDR2 YFSETQ. With 3 bases removed from V and 0 bases from J, the gap between germline ends came to 9 bases. The CDR3 is 14 amino acids. The CDR3 region is CASSSGILNTEAFF. In DNA form, the CDR3 reads TGCGCCAGCAGCTCCGGGATCCTGAACACTGAAGCTTTCTTT. Based on the CDR3 plus reference TRBV5-1 and TRBJ1-1, the full variable domain is KAGVTQTPRYLIKTRGQQVTLSCSPISGHRSVSWYQQTPGQGLQFLFEYFSETQRNKGNFPGRFSGRQFSNSRSEMNVSTLELGDSALYLCASSSGILNTEAFFGQGTRLTVV.

This clone has a single count. The rearrangement joins TRBV11-2 to TRBJ2-7, with TRBD2 identical over 12 bases. Germline CDR1 SGHAT, CDR2 FQNNGV. The CDR3 is 17 amino acids. V shed 4 bases, J shed 2 bases, and the junction held 9 bases outside the gene matches. The DNA of the CDR3 is TGTGCCAGCAGCTCCGGGACTAGCGGGCAACGTCCCTACGAGCAGTACTTC. Its protein is CASSSGTSGQRPYEQYF.

V is TRBV7-3 and J is TRBJ2-1; 8 bases fit TRBD2. With V trimmed by 5 bases and J by 0 bases, 6 bases remained unmatched. The V gene's germline CDR1 is SGHTA and CDR2 FQGTGA. CDR3 length: 16 residues. CDR3 DNA: TGTGCCAGCAGCACGACCGGGACTAGCTCCTACAATGAGCAGTTCTTC. Amino acid sequence: CASSTTGTSSYNEQFF.

This clone turned up a few times. The J gene is TRBJ2-2, the V gene TRBV27, with TRBD1 as a possible D gene (6 bases). The CDR3 totals 15 residues. Germline CDR1 MNHEY, CDR2 SMNVEV (reference sequence). V gave up 8 bases and J gave up 0 bases, with 13 bases separating them. CDR3 bases: TGTGCCAGCGGCCGCCGACAGGCGAACACCGGGGAGCTGTTTTTT. Its protein product is CASGRRQANTGELFF.

This clone occurred once. The chain is built from TRBV3-1 (or the pseudogene TRBV3-2) and TRBJ1-5; D unclear. This CDR3 has 14 amino acids. The germline V and J ends were trimmed by 3 bases and 6 bases, with 12 bases remaining between them. Germline-derived CDR1 and CDR2 are LGHDT and YNNKEL (reference sequence). The CDR3 nucleotides are TGTGCCAGCAGCCAGTCACCCCAAGCTCAGCCCCAGCATTTT. Translating gives CASSQSPQAQPQHF.

The genes are TRBV4-3 and TRBJ1-2; D is unclear. The CDR3 is made up of 16 amino acids. In germline, CDR1 is LGHNA, CDR2 YSLEER. With 1 base removed from V and 4 bases from J, the gap between germline ends came to 16 bases. The CDR3: CASSQGVAGSGYGYTF. The DNA of the CDR3 is TGCGCCAGCAGCCAAGGAGTGGCGGGCTCAGGCTATGGCTACACCTTC.

This chain connects TRBV5-1 to TRBJ1-3, with D maybe TRBD1 (6 bases). CDR3 length: 13 amino acids. V was cut by 5 bases and J by 0 bases, with 6 bases left in between. The germline gives CDR1 SGHRS, CDR2 YFSETQ. The CDR3 spells CASRDSSGNTIYF. In DNA, the CDR3 is TGCGCCAGCAGGGACAGCTCTGGAAACACCATATATTTT.

The table lists this clone with a count of one. This chain uses TRBV9 with TRBJ2-1, with 7 positions matching TRBD1. CDR1 and CDR2 (germline): SGDLS, YYNGEE. The CDR3 loop spans 16 amino acids. V lost 0 bases and J lost 7; bases outside the gene matches: 10. The CDR3 region has the DNA TGTGCCAGCAGCGTAGGAGGGACAGTGGGGGTAAATGAGCAGTTCTTC. Protein: CASSVGGTVGVNEQFF.

This chain joins TRBV11-2 and TRBJ2-4, with a tentative D call TRBD1 (7 bases). Germline loops: CDR1 SGHAT, CDR2 FQNNGV. Trimming took 5 bases from V and 4 from J, leaving 21 bases between them. The CDR3 loop spans 17 amino acids. CDR3 loop: CASSPAPRGVVKNIQYF. The CDR3 DNA reads TGTGCCAGCAGCCCGGCACCCAGGGGGGTGGTGAAAAACATTCAGTACTTC.

The chain is built from TRBV7-2 and TRBJ1-5, with 7 bases aligning to TRBD1. CDR1 is SGHTA, CDR2 FQGNSA, per germline. V dropped 2 bases and J dropped 4; count of bases not matched to a gene: 2. The CDR3 has 14 residues. The chain's CDR3 is CASSLKGANQPQHF. The DNA for the CDR3 is TGTGCCAGCAGCTTAAAGGGGGCGAATCAGCCCCAGCATTTT. Based on the CDR3 plus reference TRBV7-2 and TRBJ1-5, the full variable domain is GAGVSQSPSNKVTEKGKDVELRCDPISGHTALYWYRQSLGQGLEFLIYFQGNSAPDKSGLPSDRFSAERTGGSVSTLTIQRTQQEDSAVYLCASSLKGANQPQHFGDGTRLSIL.